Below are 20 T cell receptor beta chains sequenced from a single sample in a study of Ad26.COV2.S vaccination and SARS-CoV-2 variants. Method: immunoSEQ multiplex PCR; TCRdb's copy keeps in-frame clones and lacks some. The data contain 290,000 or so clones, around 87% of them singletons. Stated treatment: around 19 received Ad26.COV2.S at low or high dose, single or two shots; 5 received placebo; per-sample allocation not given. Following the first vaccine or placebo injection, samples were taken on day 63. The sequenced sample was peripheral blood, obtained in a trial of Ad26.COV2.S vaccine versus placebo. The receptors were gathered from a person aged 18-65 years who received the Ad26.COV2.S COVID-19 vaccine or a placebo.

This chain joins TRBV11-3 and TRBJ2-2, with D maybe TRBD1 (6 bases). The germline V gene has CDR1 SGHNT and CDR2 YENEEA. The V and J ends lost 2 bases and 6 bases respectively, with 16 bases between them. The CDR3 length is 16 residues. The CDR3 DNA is TGTGCCAGCAGCTTACGTCGAGGACAGTTAGCCGGGGAGCTGTTTTTT. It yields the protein CASSLRRGQLAGELFF.

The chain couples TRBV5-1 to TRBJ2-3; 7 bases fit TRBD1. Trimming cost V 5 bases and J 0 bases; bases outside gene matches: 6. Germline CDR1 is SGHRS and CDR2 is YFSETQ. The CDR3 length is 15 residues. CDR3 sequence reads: CASRSGGGSTDTQYF. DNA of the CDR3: TGCGCCAGCAGATCAGGGGGTGGGAGCACAGATACGCAGTATTTT.

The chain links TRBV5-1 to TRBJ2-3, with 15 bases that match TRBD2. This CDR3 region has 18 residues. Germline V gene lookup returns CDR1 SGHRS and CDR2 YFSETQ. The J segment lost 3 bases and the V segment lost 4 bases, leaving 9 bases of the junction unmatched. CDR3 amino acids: CASSRGGLAGGPTDTQYF. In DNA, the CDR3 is TGCGCCAGCAGCCGGGGCGGACTAGCGGGGGGGCCGACAGATACGCAGTATTTT.

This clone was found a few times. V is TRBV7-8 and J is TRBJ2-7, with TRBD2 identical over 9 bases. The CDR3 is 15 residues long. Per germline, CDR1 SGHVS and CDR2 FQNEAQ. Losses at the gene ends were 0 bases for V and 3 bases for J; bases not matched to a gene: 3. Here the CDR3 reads CASSLARGGFYEQYF. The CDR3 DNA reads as TGTGCCAGCAGCTTAGCGCGGGGGGGCTTCTACGAGCAGTACTTC.

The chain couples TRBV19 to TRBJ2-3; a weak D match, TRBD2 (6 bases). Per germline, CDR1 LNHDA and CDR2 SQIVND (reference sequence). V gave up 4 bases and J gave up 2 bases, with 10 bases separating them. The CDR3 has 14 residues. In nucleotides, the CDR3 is TGTGCCAGTAGTAATCCGGGACTCACAGATACGCAGTATTTT. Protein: CASSNPGLTDTQYF.

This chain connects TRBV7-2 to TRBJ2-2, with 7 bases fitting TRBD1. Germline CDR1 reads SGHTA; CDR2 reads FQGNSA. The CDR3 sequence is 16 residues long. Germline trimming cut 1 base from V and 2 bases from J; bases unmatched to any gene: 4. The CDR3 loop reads CASSLGTGVNTGELFF. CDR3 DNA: TGTGCCAGCAGCTTAGGTACAGGGGTAAACACCGGGGAGCTGTTTTTT.

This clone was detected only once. The CDR3 region is CASSFWDTDTQYF. In DNA form, the CDR3 reads TGTGCCAGCAGTTTTTGGGATACAGATACGCAGTATTTT. The chain employs TRBV12-3 or TRBV12-4 and TRBJ2-3; D unclear. This CDR3 has 13 residues. Trimming removed 3 bases at V and 3 bases at J, with 7 bases between.

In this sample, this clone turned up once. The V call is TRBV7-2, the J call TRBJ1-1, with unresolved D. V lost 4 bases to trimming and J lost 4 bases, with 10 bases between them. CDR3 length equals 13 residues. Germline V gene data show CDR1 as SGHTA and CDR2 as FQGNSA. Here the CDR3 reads CASSSSRSTEAFF. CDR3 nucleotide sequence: TGTGCCAGCAGCTCCAGCCGGAGCACTGAAGCTTTCTTT.

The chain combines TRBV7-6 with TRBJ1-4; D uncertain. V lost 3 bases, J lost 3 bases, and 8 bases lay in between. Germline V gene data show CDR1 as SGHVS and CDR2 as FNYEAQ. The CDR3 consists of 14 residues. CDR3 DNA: TGTGCCAGCAGCTTCCCGGGTGCTAATGAAAAACTGTTTTTT. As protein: CASSFPGANEKLFF.

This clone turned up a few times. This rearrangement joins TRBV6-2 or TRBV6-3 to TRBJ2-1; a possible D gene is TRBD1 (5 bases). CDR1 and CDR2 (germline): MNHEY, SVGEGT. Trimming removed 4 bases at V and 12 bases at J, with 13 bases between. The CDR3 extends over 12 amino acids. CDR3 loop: CASSSQGLGQFF. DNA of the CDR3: TGTGCCAGCAGTTCCCAGGGCTTAGGGCAGTTCTTC.

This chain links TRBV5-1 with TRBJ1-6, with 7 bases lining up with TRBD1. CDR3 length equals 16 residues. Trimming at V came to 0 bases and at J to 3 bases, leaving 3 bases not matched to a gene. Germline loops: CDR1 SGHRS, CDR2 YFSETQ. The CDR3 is CASSLAGQLYNSPLHF. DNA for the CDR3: TGCGCCAGCAGCTTGGCGGGACAGCTCTATAATTCACCCCTCCACTTT. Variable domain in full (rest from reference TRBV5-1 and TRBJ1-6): KAGVTQTPRYLIKTRGQQVTLSCSPISGHRSVSWYQQTPGQGLQFLFEYFSETQRNKGNFPGRFSGRQFSNSRSEMNVSTLELGDSALYLCASSLAGQLYNSPLHFGNGTRLTVT.

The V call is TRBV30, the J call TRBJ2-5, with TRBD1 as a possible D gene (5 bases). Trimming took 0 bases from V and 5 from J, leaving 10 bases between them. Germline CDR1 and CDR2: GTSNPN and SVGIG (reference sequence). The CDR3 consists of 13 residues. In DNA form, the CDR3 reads TGTGCCTGGAGTGTACCCAGGGTGGAGACCCAGTACTTC. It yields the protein CAWSVPRVETQYF. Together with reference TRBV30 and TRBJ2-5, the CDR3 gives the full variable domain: SQTIHQWPATLVQPVGSPLSLECTVEGTSNPNLYWYRQAAGRGLQLLFYSVGIGQISSEVPQNLSASRPQDRQFILSSKKLLLSDSGFYLCAWSVPRVETQYFGPGTRLLVL.

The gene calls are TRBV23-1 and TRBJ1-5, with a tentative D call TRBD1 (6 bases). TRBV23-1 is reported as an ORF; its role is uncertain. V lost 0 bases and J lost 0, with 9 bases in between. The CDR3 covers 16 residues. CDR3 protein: CASSQSEGVSNQPQHF. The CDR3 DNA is TGCGCCAGCAGTCAATCGGAGGGGGTTAGCAATCAGCCCCAGCATTTT.

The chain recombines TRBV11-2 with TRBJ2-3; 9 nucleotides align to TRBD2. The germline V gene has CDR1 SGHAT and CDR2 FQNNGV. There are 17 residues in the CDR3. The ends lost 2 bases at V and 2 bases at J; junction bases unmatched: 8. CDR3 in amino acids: CASSLSGGRVPTDTQYF. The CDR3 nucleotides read TGTGCCAGCAGCTTATCTGGCGGGAGGGTACCCACAGATACGCAGTATTTT.

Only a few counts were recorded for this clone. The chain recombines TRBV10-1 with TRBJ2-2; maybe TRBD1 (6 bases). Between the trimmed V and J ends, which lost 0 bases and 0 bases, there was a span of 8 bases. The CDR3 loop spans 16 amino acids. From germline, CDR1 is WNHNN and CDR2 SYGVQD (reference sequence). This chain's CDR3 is CASSESTGSNTGELFF. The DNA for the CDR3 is TGCGCCAGCAGTGAGTCGACAGGCTCGAACACCGGGGAGCTGTTTTTT.

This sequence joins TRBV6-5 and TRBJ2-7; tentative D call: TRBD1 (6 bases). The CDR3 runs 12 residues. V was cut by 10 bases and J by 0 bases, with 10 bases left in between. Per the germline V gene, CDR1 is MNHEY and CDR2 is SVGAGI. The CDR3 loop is CATSDSSYEQYF. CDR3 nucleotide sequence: TGTGCCACCTCGGACAGCTCCTACGAGCAGTACTTC.

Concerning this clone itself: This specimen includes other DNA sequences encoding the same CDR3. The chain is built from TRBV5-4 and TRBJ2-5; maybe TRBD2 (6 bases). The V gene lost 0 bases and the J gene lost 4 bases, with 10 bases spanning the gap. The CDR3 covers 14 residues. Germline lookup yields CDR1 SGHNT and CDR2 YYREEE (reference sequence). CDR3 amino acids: CASSLAGGRETQYF. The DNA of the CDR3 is TGTGCCAGCAGCTTGGCCGGAGGGAGAGAGACCCAGTACTTC.

CDR3 region: CASSLASYTGELFF. In DNA, the CDR3 is TGTGCCAGCAGCTTGGCCAGCTACACCGGGGAGCTGTTTTTT. The chain combines TRBV5-5 with TRBJ2-2; no firm D call. Germline V gene sequence: CDR1 SGHKS, CDR2 YYEKEE (reference sequence). The V end was cut by 0 bases, the J end by 3 bases, with 6 bases between. CDR3 length equals 14 residues.

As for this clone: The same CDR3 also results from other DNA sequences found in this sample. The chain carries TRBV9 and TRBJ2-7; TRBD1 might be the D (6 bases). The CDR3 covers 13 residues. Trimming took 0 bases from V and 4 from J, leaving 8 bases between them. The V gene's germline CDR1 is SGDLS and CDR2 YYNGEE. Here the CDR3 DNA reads TGTGCCAGCAGCGTAGGACAGGAGTACGAGCAGTACTTC. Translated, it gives CASSVGQEYEQYF. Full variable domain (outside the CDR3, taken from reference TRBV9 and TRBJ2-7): DSGVTQTPKHLITATGQRVTLRCSPRSGDLSVYWYQQSLDQGLQFLIQYYNGEERAKGNILERFSAQQFPDLHSELNLSSLELGDSALYFCASSVGQEYEQYFGPGTRLTVT.

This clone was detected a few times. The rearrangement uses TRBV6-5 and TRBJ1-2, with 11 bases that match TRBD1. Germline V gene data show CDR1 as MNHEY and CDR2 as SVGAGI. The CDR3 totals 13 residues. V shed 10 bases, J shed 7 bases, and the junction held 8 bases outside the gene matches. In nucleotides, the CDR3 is TGTGCCACCGTGGGGACAGGGGGGATTGGCTACACCTTC. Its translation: CATVGTGGIGYTF.